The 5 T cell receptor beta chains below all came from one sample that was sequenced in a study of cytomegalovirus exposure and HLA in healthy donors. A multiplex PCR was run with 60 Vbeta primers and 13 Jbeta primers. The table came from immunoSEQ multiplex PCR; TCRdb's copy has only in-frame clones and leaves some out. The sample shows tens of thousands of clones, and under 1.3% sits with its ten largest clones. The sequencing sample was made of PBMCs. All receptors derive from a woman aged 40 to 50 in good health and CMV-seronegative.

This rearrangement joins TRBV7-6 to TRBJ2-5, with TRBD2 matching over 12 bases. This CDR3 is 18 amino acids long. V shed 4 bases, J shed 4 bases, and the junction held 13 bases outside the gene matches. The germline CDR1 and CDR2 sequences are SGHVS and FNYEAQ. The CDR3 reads CASSSRATSGRFSETQYF. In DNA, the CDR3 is TGTGCCAGCAGCTCCCGCGCGACTAGCGGGAGATTTTCAGAGACCCAGTACTTC.

The CDR3 sequence is CASSASSSGTASYEQYF. The CDR3 coding sequence is TGTGCCAGCAGCGCCTCTTCGTCTGGGACAGCCTCCTACGAGCAGTACTTC. The V and J genes are TRBV9 and TRBJ2-7; 7 positions agree with TRBD1. With 3 bases clipped from V and 0 bases from J, the junction kept 12 bases outside the gene matches. Germline V gene data show CDR1 as SGDLS and CDR2 as YYNGEE. This CDR3 is built from 17 residues.

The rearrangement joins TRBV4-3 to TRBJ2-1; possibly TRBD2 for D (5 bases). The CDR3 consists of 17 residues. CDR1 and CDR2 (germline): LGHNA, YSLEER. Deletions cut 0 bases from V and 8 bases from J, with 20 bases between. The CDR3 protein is CASSQDHGSGKVDEQFF. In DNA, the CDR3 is TGCGCCAGCAGCCAAGATCACGGATCGGGAAAGGTGGATGAGCAGTTCTTC.

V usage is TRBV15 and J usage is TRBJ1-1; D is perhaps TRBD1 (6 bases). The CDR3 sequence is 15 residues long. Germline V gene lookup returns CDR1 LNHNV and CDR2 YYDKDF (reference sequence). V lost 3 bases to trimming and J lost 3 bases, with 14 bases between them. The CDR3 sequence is CATSRGGAGDTEAFF. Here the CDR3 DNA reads TGTGCCACCAGCAGGGGGGGGGCGGGGGACACTGAAGCTTTCTTT.

The chain's CDR3 is CASSPGVAASTDTQYF. CDR3 in DNA: TGTGCCAGCAGCCCGGGGGTAGCGGCAAGCACAGATACGCAGTATTTT. The chain is built from TRBV5-4 and TRBJ2-3, with D maybe TRBD2 (6 bases). The CDR3 has 16 residues. From germline, CDR1 is SGHNT and CDR2 YYREEE (reference sequence). V was cut by 4 bases and J by 0 bases, with 15 bases left in between.